Each of the 20 T cell receptor beta chains below was sequenced from the same sample in a study of shared clonotypes between healthy human individuals. Produced via immunoSEQ multiplex PCR; TCRdb's table is partial and in-frame only. The sample shows more than 2,000,000 clones, approximately 92% of them seen only once. Specimen: naive CD4+ T cells sorted from blood. The subset denotes: CD45RA+ positively selected. Receptor source: a man between 18 and 35 years old in good health.

This chain links TRBV5-8 with TRBJ1-1; the D is unclear. CDR3 length: 15 residues. Per the germline V gene, CDR1 is SGHTS and CDR2 is YDEGEE. Trimming stripped 0 bases from V and 7 bases from J, with 16 bases between. The CDR3 sequence: CASSLGVGGPVEAFF. In nucleotides, the CDR3 is TGTGCCAGCAGCTTGGGGGTGGGTGGGCCGGTTGAAGCTTTCTTT. Full variable domain (remainder filled in from reference TRBV5-8 and TRBJ1-1): EAGVTQSPTHLIKTRGQQATLRCSPISGHTSVYWYQQALGLGLQFLLWYDEGEERNRGNFPPRFSGRQFPNYSSELNVNALELEDSALYLCASSLGVGGPVEAFFGQGTRLTVV.

The chain carries TRBV5-1 and TRBJ2-1, with D perhaps TRBD2 (7 bases). The germline CDR1 and CDR2 sequences are SGHRS and YFSETQ. Trimming took off 1 base at V and 7 bases at J, with 21 bases between the two ends. This CDR3 is 17 amino acids long. The CDR3 DNA reads as TGCGCCAGCAGCTTGAGTACGGGAGGCCCCCAGGGGAATGAGCAGTTCTTC. This translates into CASSLSTGGPQGNEQFF. Full variable domain (rest looked up from reference TRBV5-1 and TRBJ2-1): KAGVTQTPRYLIKTRGQQVTLSCSPISGHRSVSWYQQTPGQGLQFLFEYFSETQRNKGNFPGRFSGRQFSNSRSEMNVSTLELGDSALYLCASSLSTGGPQGNEQFFGPGTRLTVL.

Points on this clone: Other DNA sequences in this specimen translate into the identical CDR3. This rearrangement joins TRBV5-1 to TRBJ2-3, with 7 bases aligning to TRBD1. Germline V gene sequence: CDR1 SGHRS, CDR2 YFSETQ. This CDR3 comprises 14 residues. Trimming at V came to 2 bases and at J to 0 bases, leaving 0 bases not matched to a gene. In DNA, the CDR3 is TGCGCCAGCAGCTTACAGGGGAGCACAGATACGCAGTATTTT. It translates to CASSLQGSTDTQYF.

This chain connects TRBV5-4 to TRBJ1-1, with TRBD1 matching over 7 bases. Trimming removed 0 bases from V and 4 bases from J; junction bases left unmatched: 6. Germline CDR1 reads SGHNT; CDR2 reads YYREEE (reference sequence). This CDR3 is 15 amino acids long. CDR3 amino acids: CASSLVGAGGTEAFF. CDR3 bases: TGTGCCAGCAGCTTGGTCGGGGCAGGGGGCACTGAAGCTTTCTTT. Full variable domain (remainder filled in from reference TRBV5-4 and TRBJ1-1): ETGVTQSPTHLIKTRGQQVTLRCSSQSGHNTVSWYQQALGQGPQFIFQYYREEENGRGNFPPRFSGLQFPNYSSELNVNALELDDSALYLCASSLVGAGGTEAFFGQGTRLTVV.

Note on this clone: This same CDR3 is encoded by further DNA sequences in the sample. The V gene is TRBV5-1, the J gene TRBJ1-2; D possibly corresponds to TRBD1 (5 bases). The CDR3 contains 14 residues. The germline V and J ends were trimmed by 3 bases and 1 base, with 10 bases remaining between them. Germline V gene lookup returns CDR1 SGHRS and CDR2 YFSETQ. The CDR3 DNA follows: TGCGCCAGCAGCTCCACAGGAGATAACTATGGCTACACCTTC. Amino acids: CASSSTGDNYGYTF. Variable domain in full (rest from reference TRBV5-1 and TRBJ1-2): KAGVTQTPRYLIKTRGQQVTLSCSPISGHRSVSWYQQTPGQGLQFLFEYFSETQRNKGNFPGRFSGRQFSNSRSEMNVSTLELGDSALYLCASSSTGDNYGYTFGSGTRLTVV.

This clone was seen a single time. This rearrangement joins TRBV29-1 to TRBJ1-2, with 7 bases aligning to TRBD1. Germline values: CDR1 SQVTM, CDR2 ANQGSEA. Trimming at V came to 7 bases and at J to 8 bases, leaving 16 bases not matched to a gene. The CDR3 has 14 residues. The CDR3 bases are TGCAGCGCCTCCGGGGCAGGGGGAAGTCCGGGCTACACCTTC. Translation gives CSASGAGGSPGYTF.

This chain joins TRBV7-2 and TRBJ2-1; possible D gene TRBD2, 5 bases. CDR1 is SGHTA and CDR2 is FQGNSA in the germline V gene. The CDR3 spans 14 residues. Between the trimmed V and J ends, which lost 0 bases and 6 bases, there was a span of 9 bases. CDR3 protein: CASSLAGATNEQFF. The DNA of the CDR3 is TGTGCCAGCAGCTTAGCGGGAGCTACCAATGAGCAGTTCTTC.

The rearrangement joins TRBV7-9 to TRBJ1-1; D gene unclear. Germline V gene data show CDR1 as SEHNR and CDR2 as FQNEAQ (reference sequence). There are 14 residues in the CDR3. The germline V and J ends were trimmed by 2 bases and 3 bases, with 10 bases remaining between them. The CDR3 sequence: CASSLTGDHTEAFF. CDR3 DNA sequence: TGTGCCAGCAGCTTAACTGGGGATCACACTGAAGCTTTCTTT.

The chain uses TRBV14 and TRBJ2-5, with D possibly being TRBD1 (6 bases). This CDR3 comprises 13 residues. The ends were cut back, 3 bases at V and 5 bases at J, with 10 bases in the middle. From germline, CDR1 is SGHDN and CDR2 FVKESK. CDR3 coding DNA: TGTGCCAGCAGCCAGGGGGCACGGGAGACCCAGTACTTC. This gives the protein CASSQGARETQYF.

The chain is built from TRBV6-1 and TRBJ2-1; D might be TRBD1 or TRBD2, each matching 6 bases. V lost 4 bases and J 5 bases, leaving 12 bases between the germline ends. This CDR3 is 14 amino acids long. Per the germline V gene, CDR1 is MNHNS and CDR2 is SASEGT. Here the CDR3 reads CASSVKGGNNEQFF. The CDR3 DNA sequence: TGTGCCAGCAGTGTGAAGGGGGGAAACAATGAGCAGTTCTTC.

This clone appeared a single time. The rearrangement uses TRBV7-2 and TRBJ2-1; 12 nucleotides match TRBD2. The CDR3 is made up of 17 amino acids. After removal of 5 bases from V and 9 bases from J, the junction contained 14 bases not matched to a gene. The germline V gene encodes CDR1 SGHTA and CDR2 FQGNSA. CDR3: CASSPQLAGGFAGEQFF. CDR3 coding DNA: TGTGCCAGCAGCCCCCAACTAGCGGGAGGTTTCGCGGGTGAGCAGTTCTTC.

The CDR3 coding sequence is TGCGCCAGCAGCCCAGGGACAGATTTTAACTATGGCTACACCTTC. As protein: CASSPGTDFNYGYTF. This chain connects TRBV5-1 to TRBJ1-2, with 7 bases that match TRBD1. With V trimmed by 4 bases and J by 1 base, 7 bases remained unmatched. The germline V gene has CDR1 SGHRS and CDR2 YFSETQ. The CDR3 is 15 amino acids.

V gene TRBV7-9 combines with J gene TRBJ1-1, with 11 bases identical to TRBD1. The CDR3 is 16 residues long. V gave up 1 base and J gave up 3 bases; unmatched junction bases: 4. Germline V gives CDR1 SEHNR, CDR2 FQNEAQ (reference sequence). The CDR3 DNA sequence: TGTGCCAGCAGCTTAGGCGGGACAGGGGGTGACACTGAAGCTTTCTTT. It specifies CASSLGGTGGDTEAFF.

This sequence joins TRBV4-1 and TRBJ1-4; D is possibly TRBD1 (6 bases). This CDR3 has 16 amino acids. Germline V gene lookup returns CDR1 MGHRA and CDR2 YSYEKL. Trimming shortened V by 0 bases and J by 4 bases, and 12 bases separated the two germline ends. CDR3 DNA: TGCGCCAGCAGCCAAGATCGGGGGCGCATTAATGAAAAACTGTTTTTT. It yields the protein CASSQDRGRINEKLFF.

The genes are TRBV27 and TRBJ2-3; 12 bases align to TRBD2. The ends lost 5 bases at V and 4 bases at J; junction bases unmatched: 19. The CDR3 extends over 20 amino acids. From germline, CDR1 is MNHEY and CDR2 SMNVEV (reference sequence). The CDR3 DNA reads as TGTGCCAGCAGTAATAAGGTTAGGCTAGCGGGGGGGCCTTTCCCAGATACGCAGTATTTT. It translates to CASSNKVRLAGGPFPDTQYF.

The gene calls are TRBV10-1 and TRBJ2-5; D is possibly TRBD1 (5 bases). The V end was cut by 3 bases, the J end by 7 bases, with 18 bases between. Germline CDR1 and CDR2: WNHNN and SYGVQD (reference sequence). The CDR3 length is 15 residues. CDR3: CASSEGVNLWATQYF. For the CDR3, the DNA is TGCGCCAGCAGTGAAGGGGTAAATCTTTGGGCGACCCAGTACTTC.

V and J are TRBV19 and TRBJ1-4; maybe TRBD1 (6 bases). V was trimmed by 1 base and J by 8 bases, leaving 11 bases between them. CDR3 length equals 14 residues. The germline gives CDR1 LNHDA, CDR2 SQIVND (reference sequence). The CDR3 region has the DNA TGTGCCAGTAGTATAGCAGGGGCTGGAGAAAAACTGTTTTTT. Encoded protein: CASSIAGAGEKLFF.

In DNA, the CDR3 is TGTGCCAGTAGTCACCGGGCCGCCTATAGCAATCAGCCCCAGCATTTT. This sequence encodes CASSHRAAYSNQPQHF. J is TRBJ1-5 and V is TRBV19; D remains ambiguous. Germline-derived CDR1 and CDR2 are LNHDA and SQIVND (reference sequence). The V gene lost 5 bases and the J gene lost 0 bases, with 14 bases spanning the gap. The length of the CDR3 is 16 residues.

The table lists this clone with a count of one. The rearrangement links TRBV18 to TRBJ1-3, with D hard to call. The CDR3 spans 16 residues. Trimming shortened V by 5 bases and J by 2 bases, and 16 bases separated the two germline ends. CDR1 and CDR2 from the germline V gene are KGHSH and LQKENI. CDR3 region: CASSSKYNTAGNTIYF. The CDR3 DNA sequence: TGTGCCAGCTCATCTAAATATAACACCGCTGGAAACACCATATATTTT. The variable domain in full, completed from reference TRBV18 and TRBJ1-3, reads NAGVMQNPRHLVRRRGQEARLRCSPMKGHSHVYWYRQLPEEGLKFMVYLQKENIIDESGMPKERFSAEFPKEGPSILRIQQVVRGDSAAYFCASSSKYNTAGNTIYFGEGSWLTVV.

V and J are TRBV6-5 and TRBJ1-2, with TRBD1 matching 7 bases. The CDR3 sequence is 13 residues long. Germline-derived CDR1 and CDR2 are MNHEY and SVGAGI. J gave up 8 bases and V 2 bases, and 5 bases lay outside the gene matches. The CDR3 DNA reads as TGTGCCAGCAGTTACCCAGACAGGGCCGGCTACACCTTC. Its translation is CASSYPDRAGYTF.